This is a list of T cell receptor beta chains from one sample in a study of T cells in narcolepsy. Only in-frame clones appear in the TCRdb table, and some are missing; sequencing was by immunoSEQ multiplex PCR. This sample has 20,000 to 25,000 clones, with 70% to 90% found just once. Sequences were obtained from CD45RA- memory CD4+ T cells from PBMCs. These receptors were obtained from a human donor with narcolepsy. Each CDR3 is given with its conserved first and last residue. The D gene is left open where the match is weak. Some rows mark clone size as missing; the rest say once, few, many or name a class of expanded clone.

>NA|TRBJ2-3|NA|TRBV9
CASSALRGDTQYF
TGTGCCAGCAGCGCGTTAAGGGGGGATACGCAGTATTTT
>NA|TRBJ1-1|NA|TRBV29-1
CSGQRGEAFF
TGCAGCGGCCAGAGGGGTGAAGCTTTCTTT
>NA|TRBJ2-5|NA|TRBV5-1
CASSLGGLTGTQETQYF
TGCGCCAGCAGCCTAGGAGGATTGACTGGAACTCAAGAGACCCAGTACTTC
>TRBD2|TRBJ2-2|NA|TRBV10-3
CAISDGTRNTGELFF
TGTGCCATCAGTGACGGGACTAGGAACACCGGGGAGCTGTTTTTT
>TRBD1|TRBJ2-1|NA|TRBV27
CASRKGTAQSSYNEQFF
TGTGCCAGCAGAAAGGGGACAGCCCAGAGCTCCTACAATGAGCAGTTCTTC
>NA|TRBJ1-1|NA|TRBV6-6
CASSSSDHTEAFF
TGTGCCAGCAGTTCGTCGGATCACACTGAAGCTTTCTTT
>TRBD1|TRBJ1-1|NA|TRBV6-6
CASKDREANTEAFF
TGTGCCAGCAAGGACAGGGAAGCGAACACTGAAGCTTTCTTT
>NA|TRBJ1-1|NA|TRBV28
CASTQHTEAFF
TGTGCCTCCACACAACACACTGAAGCTTTCTTT
>TRBD1|TRBJ2-5|NA|TRBV6-6
CASSTGGPETQYF
TGTGCCAGCAGTACAGGGGGCCCAGAGACCCAGTACTTC
>NA|TRBJ2-3|NA|TRBV10-1
CASIRQGTDTQYF
TGCGCCAGCATTCGCCAGGGGACAGATACGCAGTATTTT
>NA|TRBJ1-1|once|TRBV5-6
CASSLSPNTEAFF
TGTGCCAGCAGCTTGTCGCCGAACACTGAAGCTTTCTTT